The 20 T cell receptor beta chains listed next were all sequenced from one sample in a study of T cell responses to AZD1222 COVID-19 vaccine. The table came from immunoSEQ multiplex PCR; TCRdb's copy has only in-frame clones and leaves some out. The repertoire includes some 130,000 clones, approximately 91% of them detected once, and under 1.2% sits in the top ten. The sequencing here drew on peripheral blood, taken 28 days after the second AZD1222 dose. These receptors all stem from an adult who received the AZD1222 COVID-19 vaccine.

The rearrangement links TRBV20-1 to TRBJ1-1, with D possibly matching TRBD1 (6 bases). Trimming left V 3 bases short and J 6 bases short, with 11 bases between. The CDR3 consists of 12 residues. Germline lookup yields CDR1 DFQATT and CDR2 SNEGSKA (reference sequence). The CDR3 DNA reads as TGCAGTGCTAGTCGGGGGGCATCTGAAGCTTTCTTT. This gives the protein CSASRGASEAFF.

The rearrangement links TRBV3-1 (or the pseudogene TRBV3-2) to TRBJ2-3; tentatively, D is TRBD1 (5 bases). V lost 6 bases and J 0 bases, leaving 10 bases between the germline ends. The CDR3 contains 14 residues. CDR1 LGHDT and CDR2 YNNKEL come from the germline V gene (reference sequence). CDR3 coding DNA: TGTGCCAGCAGAAACAGACAGAGCACAGATACGCAGTATTTT. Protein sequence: CASRNRQSTDTQYF.

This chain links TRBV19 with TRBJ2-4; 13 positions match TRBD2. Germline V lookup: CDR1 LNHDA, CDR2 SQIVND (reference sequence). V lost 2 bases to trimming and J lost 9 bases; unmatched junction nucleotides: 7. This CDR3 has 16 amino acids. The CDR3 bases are TGTGCCAGTAGTATATGGACTAGCGGGAGTGGTTTCATTCAGTACTTC. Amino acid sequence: CASSIWTSGSGFIQYF.

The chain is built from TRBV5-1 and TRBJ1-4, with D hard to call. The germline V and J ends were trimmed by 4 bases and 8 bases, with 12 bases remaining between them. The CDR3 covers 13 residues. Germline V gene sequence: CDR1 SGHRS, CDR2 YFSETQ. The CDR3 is CASSKGLGEKLFF. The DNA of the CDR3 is TGCGCCAGCAGCAAAGGACTGGGAGAAAAACTGTTTTTT.

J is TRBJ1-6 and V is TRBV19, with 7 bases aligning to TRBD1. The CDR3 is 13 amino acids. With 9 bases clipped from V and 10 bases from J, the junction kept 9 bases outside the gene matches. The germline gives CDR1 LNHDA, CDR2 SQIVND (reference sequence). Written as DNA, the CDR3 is TGTGCCAGCTACGGGACAGTCGGCTCACCCCTCCACTTT. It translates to CASYGTVGSPLHF.

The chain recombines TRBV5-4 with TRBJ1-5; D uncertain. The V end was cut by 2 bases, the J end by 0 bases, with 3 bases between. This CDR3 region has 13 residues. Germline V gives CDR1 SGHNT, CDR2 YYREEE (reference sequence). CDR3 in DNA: TGTGCCAGCAGCTTAGATAGCAATCAGCCCCAGCATTTT. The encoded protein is CASSLDSNQPQHF. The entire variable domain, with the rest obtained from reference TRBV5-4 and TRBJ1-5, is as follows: ETGVTQSPTHLIKTRGQQVTLRCSSQSGHNTVSWYQQALGQGPQFIFQYYREEENGRGNFPPRFSGLQFPNYSSELNVNALELDDSALYLCASSLDSNQPQHFGDGTRLSIL.

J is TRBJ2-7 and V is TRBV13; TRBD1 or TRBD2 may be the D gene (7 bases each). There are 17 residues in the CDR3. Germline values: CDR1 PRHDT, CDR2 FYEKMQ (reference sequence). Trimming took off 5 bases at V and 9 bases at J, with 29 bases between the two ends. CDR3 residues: CASSAGGSAGEAFAQYF. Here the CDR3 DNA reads TGTGCCAGCAGCGCAGGGGGATCGGCGGGAGAGGCTTTTGCGCAGTACTTC.

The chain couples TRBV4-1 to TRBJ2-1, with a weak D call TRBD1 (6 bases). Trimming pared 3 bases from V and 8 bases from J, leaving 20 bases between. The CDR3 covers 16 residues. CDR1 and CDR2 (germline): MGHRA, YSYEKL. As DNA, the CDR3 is TGCGCCAGCAGCCATGGGACAAGGATAACTGGGGATGAGCAGTTCTTC. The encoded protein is CASSHGTRITGDEQFF.

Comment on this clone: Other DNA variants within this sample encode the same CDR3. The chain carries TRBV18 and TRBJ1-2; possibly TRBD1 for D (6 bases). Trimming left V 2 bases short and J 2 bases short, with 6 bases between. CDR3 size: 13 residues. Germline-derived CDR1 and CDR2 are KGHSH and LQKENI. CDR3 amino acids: CASSPDRNYGYTF. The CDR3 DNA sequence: TGTGCCAGCTCACCAGACAGGAACTATGGCTACACCTTC.

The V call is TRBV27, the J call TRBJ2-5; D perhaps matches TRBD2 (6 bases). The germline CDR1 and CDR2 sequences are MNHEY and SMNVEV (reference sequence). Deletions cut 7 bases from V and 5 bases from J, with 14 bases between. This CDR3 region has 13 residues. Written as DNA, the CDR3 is TGTGCCAGCACCTTCCGCGGAGGGGAGACCCAGTACTTC. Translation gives CASTFRGGETQYF.

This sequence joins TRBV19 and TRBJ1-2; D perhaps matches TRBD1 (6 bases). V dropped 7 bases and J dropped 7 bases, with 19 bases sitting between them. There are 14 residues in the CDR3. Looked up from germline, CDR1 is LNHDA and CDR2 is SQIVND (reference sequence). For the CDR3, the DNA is TGTGCCAGTAAACCACAGGGAGCCTTAATTGGCTACACCTTC. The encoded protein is CASKPQGALIGYTF.

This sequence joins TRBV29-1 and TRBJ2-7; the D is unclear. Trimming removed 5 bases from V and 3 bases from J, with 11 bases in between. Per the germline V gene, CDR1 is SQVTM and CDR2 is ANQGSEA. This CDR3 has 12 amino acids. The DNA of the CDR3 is TGCAGCGTTAGGCCTTCGGACTACGAGCAGTACTTC. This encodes CSVRPSDYEQYF.

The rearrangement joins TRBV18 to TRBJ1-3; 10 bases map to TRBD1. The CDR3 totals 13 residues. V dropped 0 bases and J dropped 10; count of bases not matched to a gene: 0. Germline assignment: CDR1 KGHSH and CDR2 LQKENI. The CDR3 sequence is CASSPPGQGTIYF. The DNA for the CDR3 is TGTGCCAGCTCACCACCGGGACAGGGGACCATATATTTT.

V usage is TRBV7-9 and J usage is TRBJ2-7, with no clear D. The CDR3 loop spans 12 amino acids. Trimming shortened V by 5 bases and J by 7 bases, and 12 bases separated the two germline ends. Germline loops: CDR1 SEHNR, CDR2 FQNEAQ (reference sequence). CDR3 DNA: TGTGCCAGCAGCCCCAAACTGGGAGAGCAGTACTTC. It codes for CASSPKLGEQYF. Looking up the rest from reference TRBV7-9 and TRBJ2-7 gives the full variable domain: DTGVSQNPRHKITKRGQNVTFRCDPISEHNRLYWYRQTLGQGPEFLTYFQNEAQLEKSRLLSDRFSAERPKGSFSTLEIQRTEQGDSAMYLCASSPKLGEQYFGPGTRLTVT.

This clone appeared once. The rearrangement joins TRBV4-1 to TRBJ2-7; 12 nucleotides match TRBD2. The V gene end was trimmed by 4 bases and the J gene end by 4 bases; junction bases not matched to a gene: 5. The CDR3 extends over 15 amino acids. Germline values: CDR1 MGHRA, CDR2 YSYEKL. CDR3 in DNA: TGCGCCAGCAGCCTTGGACTAGCGGGATTTTACGAGCAGTACTTC. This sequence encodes CASSLGLAGFYEQYF.

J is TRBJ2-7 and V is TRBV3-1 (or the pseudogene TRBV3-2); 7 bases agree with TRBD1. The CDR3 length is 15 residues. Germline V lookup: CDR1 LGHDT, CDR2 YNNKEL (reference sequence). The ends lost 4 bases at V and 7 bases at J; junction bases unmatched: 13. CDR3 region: CASSLADRLLAEQYF. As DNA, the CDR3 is TGTGCCAGCAGCCTGGCGGACAGGCTTTTGGCGGAGCAGTACTTC.

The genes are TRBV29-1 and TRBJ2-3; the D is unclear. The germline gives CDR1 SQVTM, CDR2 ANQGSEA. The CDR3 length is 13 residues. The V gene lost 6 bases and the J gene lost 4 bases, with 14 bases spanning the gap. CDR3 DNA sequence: TGCAGCGTCGAGCAGTTTCCCCCAGATACGCAGTATTTT. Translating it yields CSVEQFPPDTQYF.

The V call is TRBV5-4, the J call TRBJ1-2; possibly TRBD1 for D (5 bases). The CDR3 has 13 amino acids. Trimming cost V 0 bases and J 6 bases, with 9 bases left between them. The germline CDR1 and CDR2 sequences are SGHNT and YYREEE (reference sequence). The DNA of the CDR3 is TGTGCCAGCAGCTTGGTTGCAGGGAATGGCTACACCTTC. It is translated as CASSLVAGNGYTF.

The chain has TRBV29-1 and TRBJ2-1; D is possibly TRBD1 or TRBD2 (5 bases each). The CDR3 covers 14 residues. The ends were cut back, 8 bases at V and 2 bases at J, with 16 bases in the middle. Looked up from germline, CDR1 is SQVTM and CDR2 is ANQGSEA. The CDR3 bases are TGCAGCACCCGGGGTCGGGGCGCCTACAATGAGCAGTTCTTC. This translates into CSTRGRGAYNEQFF.

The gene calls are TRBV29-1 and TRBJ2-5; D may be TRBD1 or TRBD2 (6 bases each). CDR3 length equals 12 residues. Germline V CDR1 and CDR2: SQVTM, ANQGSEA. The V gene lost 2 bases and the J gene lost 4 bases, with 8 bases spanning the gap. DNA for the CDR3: TGCAGCGTTGAACGGGGGCGAGAGACCCAGTACTTC. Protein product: CSVERGRETQYF.